The rows below give T cell receptor beta chains drawn from one sample of a study of shared clonotypes between healthy human individuals. Profiling relied on immunoSEQ multiplex PCR, and the TCRdb table lists in-frame clones only, not all of them. The table has some 2.1 million clones, around 95% seen once. Material: naive CD4+ T cells sorted from blood. The receptors here all came from a man younger than 35 in good health. The CDR3 runs from the conserved cysteine through the conserved F or W. D genes are given only for firm matches. Expanded clones are given a class, and other clones once, few, many or no size at all.

CDR3 DNA: TGTGCCAGCAGTGGGACAGCCATGAACACTGAAGCTTTCTTT; CDR3 protein: CASSGTAMNTEAFF; V gene: TRBV27; D gene: TRBD1; J gene: TRBJ1-1; clone size: .
CDR3 DNA: TGTGCCAGCTCCAAGTCAACGGGCCAAGGGGAGCTGTTTTTT; CDR3 protein: CASSKSTGQGELFF; V gene: TRBV2; D gene: .; J gene: TRBJ2-2; clone size: .
CDR3 DNA: TGTGCCAGCAGTCCTCCCCTCGGACAGGGGGCGCGGGGCTACACCTTC; CDR3 protein: CASSPPLGQGARGYTF; V gene: TRBV25-1; D gene: TRBD1; J gene: TRBJ1-2; clone size: .
CDR3 DNA: TGTGCCAGCACCTATTCGACGGGAGGGACCTACGAGCAGTACTTC; CDR3 protein: CASTYSTGGTYEQYF; V gene: TRBV7-2; D gene: TRBD2; J gene: TRBJ2-7; clone size: .
CDR3 DNA: TGTGCCTGGAGTGTCCCTAATGGGAACACTGAAGCTTTCTTT; CDR3 protein: CAWSVPNGNTEAFF; V gene: TRBV30; D gene: .; J gene: TRBJ1-1; clone size: .
CDR3 DNA: TGTGCCAGCAGCTTATCAGTCGGCTACGAGCAGTACTTC; CDR3 protein: CASSLSVGYEQYF; V gene: TRBV7-2; D gene: .; J gene: TRBJ2-7; clone size: .
CDR3 DNA: TGCAGCGTTCTGTTGTCTAGCGGGAGTTGGGCCGGGGAGCTGTTTTTT; CDR3 protein: CSVLLSSGSWAGELFF; V gene: TRBV29-1; D gene: TRBD2; J gene: TRBJ2-2; clone size: .
CDR3 DNA: TGCGCCAGCAGTCAATCGAGGGACAGCTATGGCTACACCTTC; CDR3 protein: CASSQSRDSYGYTF; V gene: TRBV23-1; D gene: TRBD1; J gene: TRBJ1-2; clone size: .
CDR3 DNA: TGTGCCACCCTTTCCCGACGGCTGAACACTGAAGCTTTCTTT; CDR3 protein: CATLSRRLNTEAFF; V gene: TRBV6-1; D gene: .; J gene: TRBJ1-1; clone size: .
CDR3 DNA: TGTGCCAGTAGTTTCCAGGGGGAAGTTGGTTCACCCCTCCACTTT; CDR3 protein: CASSFQGEVGSPLHF; V gene: TRBV19; D gene: TRBD1; J gene: TRBJ1-6; clone size: .
CDR3 DNA: TGTGCCAGCAGCTCCCCACAGGGGATCCGCAATCAGCCCCAGCATTTT; CDR3 protein: CASSSPQGIRNQPQHF; V gene: TRBV7-8; D gene: TRBD1; J gene: TRBJ1-5; clone size: .
CDR3 DNA: TGTGCCAGCAAAAAGACCACAGGGACCGGTAGCAATCAGCCCCAGCATTTT; CDR3 protein: CASKKTTGTGSNQPQHF; V gene: TRBV13; D gene: .; J gene: TRBJ1-5; clone size: .
CDR3 DNA: TGTGCCAGCGGCCGCAGTGGGGCGATATTGGATTCACCCCTCCACTTT; CDR3 protein: CASGRSGAILDSPLHF; V gene: TRBV2; D gene: .; J gene: TRBJ1-6; clone size: .
CDR3 DNA: TGTGCCTGGACCCGCCCCGGGACAGGGGTTGTCCACGAGCAGTACTTC; CDR3 protein: CAWTRPGTGVVHEQYF; V gene: TRBV30; D gene: TRBD1; J gene: TRBJ2-7; clone size: few
CDR3 DNA: TGTGCCAGCAGTAATTCCTGGGACTACACCACAGATACGCAGTATTTT; CDR3 protein: CASSNSWDYTTDTQYF; V gene: TRBV28; D gene: TRBD2; J gene: TRBJ2-3; clone size: .
CDR3 DNA: TGTGCCAGCAGCTCTCAGCGGGAGGCACCTTACGAGCAGTACTTC; CDR3 protein: CASSSQREAPYEQYF; V gene: TRBV7-9; D gene: TRBD2; J gene: TRBJ2-7; clone size: .
CDR3 DNA: TGTGCCAGCAAGACACAGGTGGGAGGCACTGAAGCTTTCTTT; CDR3 protein: CASKTQVGGTEAFF; V gene: TRBV2; D gene: .; J gene: TRBJ1-1; clone size: .